These T cell receptor beta chains were read from a single sample in a study of T cell responses to AZD1222 COVID-19 vaccine. Produced via immunoSEQ multiplex PCR; TCRdb's table is partial and in-frame only. This table holds over 150,000 clones, roughly nine tenths found once. The specimen comprised peripheral blood, sampled 28 days after the second AZD1222 dose. All receptors come from an adult who received the AZD1222 COVID-19 vaccine. CDR3s include the opening cysteine and the closing phenylalanine or tryptophan. D genes are given only for firm matches. Clone size is not always given. Where it is, it says once, few, many or a class for expanded clones.

size: NA
D: NA
V: TRBV4-1
J: TRBJ1-5
CDR3: CASSQGGGRPQHF
DNA: TGCGCCAGCAGCCAAGGTGGGGGGCGGCCCCAGCATTTT

size: NA
D: TRBD2
V: TRBV4-2
J: TRBJ2-7
CDR3: CASSQDLSSGVYEQYF
DNA: TGTGCCAGCAGCCAAGATTTGAGTAGCGGGGTATACGAGCAGTACTTC

size: once
D: TRBD1
V: TRBV6-2/TRBV6-3
J: TRBJ1-2
CDR3: CASIPGQARNYGYTF
DNA: TGTGCCAGCATCCCAGGACAGGCGCGTAACTATGGCTACACCTTC

size: NA
D: NA
V: TRBV30
J: TRBJ1-2
CDR3: CAWNIDRPLAGYTF
DNA: TGTGCCTGGAACATAGACAGGCCCCTAGCCGGCTACACCTTC

size: NA
D: NA
V: TRBV30
J: TRBJ1-2
CDR3: CASPRGGYGYTF
DNA: TGTGCCTCCCCACGGGGCGGTTATGGCTACACCTTC

size: once
D: NA
V: TRBV5-5
J: TRBJ2-5
CDR3: CASSLWSYQETQYF
DNA: TGTGCCAGCAGCTTGTGGTCGTACCAAGAGACCCAGTACTTC

size: NA
D: NA
V: TRBV4-3
J: TRBJ2-5
CDR3: CASSQTIFTETQYF
DNA: TGCGCCAGCAGCCAGACGATATTCACGGAGACCCAGTACTTC

size: NA
D: NA
V: TRBV6-5
J: TRBJ2-7
CDR3: CASSLESSYEQYF
DNA: TGTGCCAGCAGCCTGGAAAGCTCCTACGAGCAGTACTTC

size: NA
D: NA
V: TRBV10-1
J: TRBJ2-2
CDR3: CASSDSRGPWAGELFF
DNA: TGCGCCAGCAGTGACTCTAGGGGTCCCTGGGCCGGGGAGCTGTTTTTT

size: NA
D: NA
V: TRBV12-3/TRBV12-4
J: TRBJ1-1
CDR3: CASSMRTEAFF
DNA: TGTGCCAGCAGTATGCGGACTGAAGCTTTCTTT